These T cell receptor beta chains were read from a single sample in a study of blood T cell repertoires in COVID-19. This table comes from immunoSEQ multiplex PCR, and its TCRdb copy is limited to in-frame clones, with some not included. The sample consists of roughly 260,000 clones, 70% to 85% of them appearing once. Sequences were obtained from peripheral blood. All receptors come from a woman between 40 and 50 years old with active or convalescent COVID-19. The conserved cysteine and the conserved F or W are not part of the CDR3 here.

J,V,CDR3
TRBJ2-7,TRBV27,ASRPTGGVGEQY
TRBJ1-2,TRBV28,ASGQVSYGYT
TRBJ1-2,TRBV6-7,ASSYPRQQGPNYGYT
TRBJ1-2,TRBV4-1,ASSQAPTGEGGYT
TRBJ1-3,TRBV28,ASRDSRAGNTIY
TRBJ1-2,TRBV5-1,ASSLDSGYGYT
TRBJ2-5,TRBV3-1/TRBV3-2,ASSPTGVQETQY
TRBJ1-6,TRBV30,AWRAGSYSPLH
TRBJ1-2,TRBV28,ASHEGAAFGYGYT
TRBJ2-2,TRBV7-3,ASSSSPTGGTGELF
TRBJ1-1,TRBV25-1,ASSALQGPNTEAF
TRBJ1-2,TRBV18,ASSPLAGGTPNYGYT
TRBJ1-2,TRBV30,AWSVLGGADYGYT
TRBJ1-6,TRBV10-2,ASNRDFNSPLH
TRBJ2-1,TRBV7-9,ASSLEDFNEQF
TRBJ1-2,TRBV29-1,SVEALPRANYGYT
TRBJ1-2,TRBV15,ATSRETGRYGYT
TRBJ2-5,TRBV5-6,ASSLSSGGQETQY
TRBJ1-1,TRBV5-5,ASSPGVRLNTEAF
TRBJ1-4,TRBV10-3,AISEGGQGATNEKLF
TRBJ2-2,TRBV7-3,ASSHTRDTGELF
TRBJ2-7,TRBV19,ASSTTGKEQY
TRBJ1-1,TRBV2,ASSDDRGSPEAF
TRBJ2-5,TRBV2,ASSGPFGRGEKKETQY
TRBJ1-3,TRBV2,ASSDGRTSGNTIY
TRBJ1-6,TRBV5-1,ASSLAGQVYSPLH
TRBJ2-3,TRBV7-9,ASSPAGKSTDTQY